This TCR beta chain was documented in a study of early T cells in non-severe SARS-CoV-2 infection (dated by TCRdb to 2020 to 2023). A note on the overall study: Because TCR sequencing was done on bulk RNA from unsorted whole blood, the alpha and beta chains could not be paired. What the work shows at the level of the full study, not this receptor alone: VDJdb matching was skewed toward anti-spike CD8 responses and likely underestimated virus-specific expansions, missing private and CD4 specificities.

This clonotype was recorded at least ten times. It has no known antigen specificity. Per-nucleotide qualities are absent, and no much larger clonotype sits a single base away. To prepare the library, 5' RACE was applied. Sequenced using a NextSeq 500. In the TCR library protocol, unique molecular identifiers were attached to individual cDNA molecules to correct for PCR bias and sequencing error. TCR alpha and beta chains were both sequenced, and the abundances of alpha and beta sequences in each sample were closely correlated with each other. Per the original workflow: V gene, J gene and CDR3 annotation of TCR sequences was performed with Decombinator V4. TCRs were defined as expanded if a significant change between any two time points was detected under a Poisson model with p below 0.0001. Abundances of TCRs were expressed as counts per million after normalisation to the total number of TCRs sequenced in each sample. VDJdb, accessed 1 November 2021, was searched for CMV, EBV and SARS-CoV-2 annotated TCRs, excluding TCRs annotated for multiple antigens. Starting from the raw public reads, TCRdb applied fastp trimming at Q25, assembled clones with MiXCR and retained in-frame beta chains. For every CDR3 protein sequence, its rows merge into one entry that carries the most common genes and DNA. These V and J calls rely on TCRdb rather than the paper's analysis. The sample table records 57,000 or so distinct CDR3 sequences; around 5.6% of these occur just once. The top ten hold 6.8% of the sample.

Set within a cohort of healthcare workers in London, UK, this nested case-control study involved weekly PCR testing of nasopharyngeal swabs along with blood sampling. Healthcare workers were recruited between 23 and 31 March 2020, during the week of the UK lockdown, and were followed weekly for up to roughly 15 weeks. The sequence derives from an adult who was a healthcare worker with PCR-confirmed SARS-CoV-2 infection or an uninfected control (not recorded which). The sequencing sample was made of whole blood.

The sequence in DNA is TGCGCCAGCAGCTTGGAGACGGAGGTCAAGAAAAAGTACTTC. It specifies CASSLETEVKKKYF. The receptor chain draws on TRBV5-1 and TRBJ2-7; D gene: possibly TRBD2, on 5 matching bases. Cut back by 0 bases and 11 bases, the V and J ends lie 18 bases apart. Reading the germline V gene gives CDR1 SGHRS and CDR2 YFSETQ. There are 14 amino acids in the CDR3, from cysteine to phenylalanine inclusive. Just CDR3 DNA is preserved here, 42 bases in frame from base 1.